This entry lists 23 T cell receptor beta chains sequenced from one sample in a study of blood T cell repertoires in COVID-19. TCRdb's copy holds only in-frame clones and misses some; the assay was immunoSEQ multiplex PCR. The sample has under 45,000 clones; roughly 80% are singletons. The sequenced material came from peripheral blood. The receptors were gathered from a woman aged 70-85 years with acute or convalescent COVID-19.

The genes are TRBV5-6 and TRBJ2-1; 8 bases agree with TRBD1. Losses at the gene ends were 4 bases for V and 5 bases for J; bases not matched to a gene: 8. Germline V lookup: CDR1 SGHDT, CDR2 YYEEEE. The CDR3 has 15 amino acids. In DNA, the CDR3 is TGTGCCAGCAGCCCCGGGACAGGCCGAGACAATGAGCAGTTCTTC. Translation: CASSPGTGRDNEQFF.

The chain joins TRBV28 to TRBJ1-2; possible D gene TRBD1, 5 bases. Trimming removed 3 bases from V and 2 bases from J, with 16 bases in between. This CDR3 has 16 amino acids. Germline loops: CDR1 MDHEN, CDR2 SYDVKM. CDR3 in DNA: TGTGCCAGCAGTTTCGGGGTGGGGGGTTTAAACTATGGCTACACCTTC. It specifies CASSFGVGGLNYGYTF.

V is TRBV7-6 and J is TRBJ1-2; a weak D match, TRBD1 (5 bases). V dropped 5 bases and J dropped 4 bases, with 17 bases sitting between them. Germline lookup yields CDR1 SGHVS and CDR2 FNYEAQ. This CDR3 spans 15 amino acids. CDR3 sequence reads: CASSPMGEEVYGYTF. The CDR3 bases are TGTGCCAGCAGCCCAATGGGGGAGGAAGTCTATGGCTACACCTTC.

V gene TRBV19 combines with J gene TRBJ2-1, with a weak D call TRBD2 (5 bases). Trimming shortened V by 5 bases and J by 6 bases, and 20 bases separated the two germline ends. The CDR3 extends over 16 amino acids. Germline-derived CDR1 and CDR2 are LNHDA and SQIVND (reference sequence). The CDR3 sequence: CASSPLSGSPINEQFF. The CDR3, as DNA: TGTGCCAGTAGTCCCCTGTCGGGATCCCCTATCAATGAGCAGTTCTTC.

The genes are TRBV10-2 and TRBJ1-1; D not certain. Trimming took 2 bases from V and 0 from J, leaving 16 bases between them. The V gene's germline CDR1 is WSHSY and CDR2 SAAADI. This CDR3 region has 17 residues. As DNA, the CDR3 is TGCGCCAGCAGTGAGATAACAGTTTTCAACATGAACACTGAAGCTTTCTTT. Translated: CASSEITVFNMNTEAFF.

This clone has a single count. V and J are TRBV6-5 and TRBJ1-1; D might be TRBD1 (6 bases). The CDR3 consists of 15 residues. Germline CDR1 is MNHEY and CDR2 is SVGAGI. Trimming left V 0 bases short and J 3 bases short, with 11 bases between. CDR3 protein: CASSYSRQADTEAFF. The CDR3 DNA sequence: TGTGCCAGCAGTTACTCGAGACAGGCGGACACTGAAGCTTTCTTT.

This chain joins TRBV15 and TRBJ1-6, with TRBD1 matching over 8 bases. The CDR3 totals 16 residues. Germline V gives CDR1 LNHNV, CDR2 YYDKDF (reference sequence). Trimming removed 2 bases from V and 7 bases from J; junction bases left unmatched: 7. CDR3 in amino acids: CATSRSRGTGNSPLHF. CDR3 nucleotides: TGTGCCACCAGCAGAAGTCGAGGGACAGGAAATTCACCCCTCCACTTT.

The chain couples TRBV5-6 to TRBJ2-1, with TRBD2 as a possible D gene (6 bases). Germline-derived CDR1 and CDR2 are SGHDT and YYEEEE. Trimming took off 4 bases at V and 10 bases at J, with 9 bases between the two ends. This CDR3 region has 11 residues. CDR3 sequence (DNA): TGTGCCAGCAGCGCGGGGCGCGAGCAGTTCTTC. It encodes CASSAGREQFF.

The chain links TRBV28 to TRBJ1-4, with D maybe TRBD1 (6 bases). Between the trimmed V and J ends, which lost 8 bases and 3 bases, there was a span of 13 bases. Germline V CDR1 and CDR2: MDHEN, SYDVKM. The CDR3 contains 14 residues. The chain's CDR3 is CASLGAHPNEKLFF. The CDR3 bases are TGTGCCAGCTTGGGGGCCCATCCTAATGAAAAACTGTTTTTT.

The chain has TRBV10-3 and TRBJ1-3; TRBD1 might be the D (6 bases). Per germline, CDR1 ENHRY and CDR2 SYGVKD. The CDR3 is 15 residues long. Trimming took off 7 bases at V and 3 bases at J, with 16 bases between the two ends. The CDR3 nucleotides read TGTGCCATCACTGCCGACAGGTCGAGTGGAAACACCATATATTTT. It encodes CAITADRSSGNTIYF.

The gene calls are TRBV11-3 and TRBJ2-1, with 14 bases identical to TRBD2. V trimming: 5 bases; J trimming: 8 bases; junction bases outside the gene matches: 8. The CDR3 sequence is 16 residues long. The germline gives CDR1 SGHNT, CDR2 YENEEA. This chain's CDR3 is CASSKGTSGRSYEQFF. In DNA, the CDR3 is TGTGCCAGCAGCAAGGGGACTAGCGGGAGATCGTATGAGCAGTTCTTC.

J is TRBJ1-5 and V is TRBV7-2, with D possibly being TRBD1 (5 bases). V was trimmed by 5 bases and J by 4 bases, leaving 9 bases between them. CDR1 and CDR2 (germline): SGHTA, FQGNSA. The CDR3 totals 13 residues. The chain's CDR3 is CASSRGKNQPQHF. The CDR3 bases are TGTGCCAGCAGCAGGGGCAAGAATCAGCCCCAGCATTTT. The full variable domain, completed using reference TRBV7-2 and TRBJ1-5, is GAGVSQSPSNKVTEKGKDVELRCDPISGHTALYWYRQSLGQGLEFLIYFQGNSAPDKSGLPSDRFSAERTGGSVSTLTIQRTQQEDSAVYLCASSRGKNQPQHFGDGTRLSIL.

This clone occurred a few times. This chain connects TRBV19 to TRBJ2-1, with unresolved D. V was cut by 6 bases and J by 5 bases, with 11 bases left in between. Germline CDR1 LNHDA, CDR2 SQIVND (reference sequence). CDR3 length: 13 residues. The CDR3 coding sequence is TGTGCCAGTAGCCTTGACTTGAACAATGAGCAGTTCTTC. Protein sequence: CASSLDLNNEQFF. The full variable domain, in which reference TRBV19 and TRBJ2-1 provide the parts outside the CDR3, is DGGITQSPKYLFRKEGQNVTLSCEQNLNHDAMYWYRQDPGQGLRLIYYSQIVNDFQKGDIAEGYSVSREKKESFPLTVTSAQKNPTAFYLCASSLDLNNEQFFGPGTRLTVL.

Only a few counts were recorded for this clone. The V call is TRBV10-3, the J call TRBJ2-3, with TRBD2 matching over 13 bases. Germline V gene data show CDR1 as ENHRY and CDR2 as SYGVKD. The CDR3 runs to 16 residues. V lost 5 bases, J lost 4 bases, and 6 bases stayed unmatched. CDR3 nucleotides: TGTGCCATCAGTCCAGGACTAGCGGGAGACTCAGATACGCAGTATTTT. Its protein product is CAISPGLAGDSDTQYF.

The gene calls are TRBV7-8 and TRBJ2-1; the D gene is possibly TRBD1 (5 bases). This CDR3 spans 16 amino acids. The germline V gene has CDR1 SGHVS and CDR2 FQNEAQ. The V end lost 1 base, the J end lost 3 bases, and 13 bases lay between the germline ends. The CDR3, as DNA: TGTGCCAGCAGCTTAGGTAGGGGTCAGATCTACAATGAGCAGTTCTTC. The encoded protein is CASSLGRGQIYNEQFF.

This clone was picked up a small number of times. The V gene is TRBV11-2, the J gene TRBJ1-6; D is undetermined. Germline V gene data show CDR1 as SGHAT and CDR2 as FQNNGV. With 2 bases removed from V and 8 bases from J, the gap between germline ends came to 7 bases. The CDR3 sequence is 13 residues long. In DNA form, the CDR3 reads TGTGCCAGCAGCTTATCTTCTTATTCACCCCTCCACTTT. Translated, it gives CASSLSSYSPLHF. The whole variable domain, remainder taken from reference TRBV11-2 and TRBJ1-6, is EAGVAQSPRYKIIEKRQSVAFWCNPISGHATLYWYQQILGQGPKLLIQFQNNGVVDDSQLPKDRFSAERLKGVDSTLKIQPAKLEDSAVYLCASSLSSYSPLHFGNGTRLTVT.

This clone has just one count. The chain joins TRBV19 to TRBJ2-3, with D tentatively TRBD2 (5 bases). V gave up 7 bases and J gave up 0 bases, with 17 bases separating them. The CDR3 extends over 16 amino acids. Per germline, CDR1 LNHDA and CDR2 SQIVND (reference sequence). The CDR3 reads CASTLAHERSTDTQYF. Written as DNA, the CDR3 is TGTGCCAGTACCTTAGCGCACGAGAGAAGCACAGATACGCAGTATTTT.

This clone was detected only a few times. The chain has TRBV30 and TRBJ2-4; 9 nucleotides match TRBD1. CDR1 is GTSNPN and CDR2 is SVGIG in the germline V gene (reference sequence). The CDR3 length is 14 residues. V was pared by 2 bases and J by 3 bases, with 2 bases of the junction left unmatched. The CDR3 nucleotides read TGTGCCTGGAGTAAGGGACAGGGCAAAAACATTCAGTACTTC. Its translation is CAWSKGQGKNIQYF.

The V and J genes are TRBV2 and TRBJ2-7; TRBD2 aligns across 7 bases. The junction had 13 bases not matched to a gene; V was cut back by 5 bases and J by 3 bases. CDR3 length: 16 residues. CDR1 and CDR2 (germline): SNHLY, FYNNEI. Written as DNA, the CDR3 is TGTGCCAGCAGTTCCATGCGGGGGTCCTCGTACTACGAGCAGTACTTC. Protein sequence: CASSSMRGSSYYEQYF.

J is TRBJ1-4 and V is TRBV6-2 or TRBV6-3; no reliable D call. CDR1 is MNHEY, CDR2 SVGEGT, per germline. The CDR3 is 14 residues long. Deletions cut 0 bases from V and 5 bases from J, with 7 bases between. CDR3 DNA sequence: TGTGCCAGCAGTTACTCGAGGTTGAATGAAAAACTGTTTTTT. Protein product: CASSYSRLNEKLFF.

CDR3 residues: CASRLQGISYGYTF. Here the CDR3 DNA reads TGTGCCAGCAGACTACAGGGGATCAGCTATGGCTACACCTTC. This chain links TRBV28 with TRBJ1-2; 7 nucleotides agree with TRBD1. V lost 6 bases, J lost 4 bases, and 8 bases stayed unmatched. The V gene's germline CDR1 is MDHEN and CDR2 SYDVKM. The CDR3 loop spans 14 amino acids.

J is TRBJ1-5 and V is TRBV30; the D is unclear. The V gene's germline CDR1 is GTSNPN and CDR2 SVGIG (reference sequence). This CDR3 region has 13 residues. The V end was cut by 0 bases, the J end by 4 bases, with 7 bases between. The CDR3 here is CAWSVGRNQPQHF. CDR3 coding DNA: TGTGCCTGGAGTGTTGGGAGGAATCAGCCCCAGCATTTT.

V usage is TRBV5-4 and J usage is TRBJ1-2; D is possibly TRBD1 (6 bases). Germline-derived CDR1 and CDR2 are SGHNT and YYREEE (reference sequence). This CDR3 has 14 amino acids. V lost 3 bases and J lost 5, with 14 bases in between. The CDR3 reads CASSSQGRAYGYTF. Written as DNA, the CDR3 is TGTGCCAGCAGCTCCCAGGGGCGCGCGTATGGCTACACCTTC.